These T cell receptor beta chains were read from a single sample in a study of blood T cell repertoires in COVID-19. The method was immunoSEQ multiplex PCR; TCRdb's version includes in-frame clones alone and lacks a portion of them. The sample records some 250,000 clones, around 87% being singletons. The sequenced material came from peripheral blood. The receptors stem from a woman aged 55-70 years with COVID-19, enrolled during active disease. Both conserved end residues are part of each CDR3. Each record gives: clone size, J gene, V gene, D gene, CDR3 DNA, CDR3 protein. D genes are given only for firm matches. Only part of the rows carry a size: once, few, many, or a class if the clone is expanded.

>.|TRBJ1-1|TRBV5-5|TRBD1
TGTGCCAGCAGCCTCTGGACAGGGTTCCGCACTGAAGCTTTCTTT
CASSLWTGFRTEAFF
>.|TRBJ2-3|TRBV11-1|.
TGTGCCAGCAGCCTAAGTGGCGCAGGCAGCACAGATACGCAGTATTTT
CASSLSGAGSTDTQYF
>once|TRBJ2-1|TRBV11-2|.
TGTGCCAGCAGCTTAGAGGTAGCGCAGCTACCTCCCTACAATGAGCAGTTCTTC
CASSLEVAQLPPYNEQFF
>once|TRBJ2-2|TRBV5-4|TRBD2
TGTGCCAGCAGCTCACCCGGGACTAGCGGGACCAACGGGGAGCTGTTTTTT
CASSSPGTSGTNGELFF
>.|TRBJ1-2|TRBV7-8|TRBD1
TGTGCCAGCAGGCCAGGTGGGACAGCATCGGATGGCTACACCTTC
CASRPGGTASDGYTF
>.|TRBJ2-5|TRBV7-9|.
TGTGCCAGCAGCTTATCCGGGTACCGAGGGGAGACCCAGTACTTC
CASSLSGYRGETQYF
>.|TRBJ2-2|TRBV29-1|TRBD2
TGCAGCGGGTCGGGACTACTTAACACCGGGGAGCTGTTTTTT
CSGSGLLNTGELFF
>.|TRBJ1-1|TRBV28|.
TGTGCCAGCAGTCCTTACAGGAACACTGAAGCTTTCTTT
CASSPYRNTEAFF
>.|TRBJ1-2|TRBV19|.
TGTGCCAGTAGTATAGATGAGAACTATGGCTACACCTTC
CASSIDENYGYTF
>.|TRBJ2-1|TRBV11-2|TRBD2
TGTGCCAGCAGCTTAATAGCGGGAGAGAGCAGGGGATCCTACAATGAGCAGTTCTTC
CASSLIAGESRGSYNEQFF
>.|TRBJ2-7|TRBV4-1|.
TGCGCCAGCAGCCAAGAAAGTTCCAGGACACCGTACGAGCAGTACTTC
CASSQESSRTPYEQYF
>.|TRBJ2-5|TRBV4-1|.
TGCGCCAGCAGCCACGCAGGATATAGAGAAGAGACCCAGTACTTC
CASSHAGYREETQYF
>.|TRBJ1-1|TRBV29-1|.
TGCAGCGTTGAAGTTGGCATGAACACTGAAGCTTTCTTT
CSVEVGMNTEAFF
>.|TRBJ2-6|TRBV24-1|.
TGTGCCACCAGTGATTCTAGCTCTGGGGCCAACGTCCTGACTTTC
CATSDSSSGANVLTF
>.|TRBJ1-5|TRBV7-9|TRBD1
TGTGCCAGCAGCTTAGTTACAGGGACAGCATATAGCAATCAGCCCCAGCATTTT
CASSLVTGTAYSNQPQHF
>.|TRBJ2-4|TRBV11-2|.
TGTGCCAGCAGACCGACAAATTTACTAGCCAAAAACATTCAGTACTTC
CASRPTNLLAKNIQYF
>.|TRBJ2-3|TRBV30|TRBD1
TGTGCCTGGAGCCCAGGGGGCGCGGCAGATACGCAGTATTTT
CAWSPGGAADTQYF
>.|TRBJ2-4|TRBV6-5|TRBD2
TGTGCCAGCAGGCCGACTAGCGGGAGACCAAACATTCAGTACTTC
CASRPTSGRPNIQYF
>.|TRBJ1-1|TRBV5-4|.
TGTGCCAGCAGCCGTGGGGGGAGAAACACTGAAGCTTTCTTT
CASSRGGRNTEAFF
>.|TRBJ1-1|TRBV28|TRBD1
TGTGCCAGCAGTACCACCGGGACAGGGGTTGAAGCTTTCTTT
CASSTTGTGVEAFF
>.|TRBJ2-3|TRBV3-1/TRBV3-2|TRBD2
TGTGCCAGCAGCCAAAGGGCGGGAGGGCTCAAAAACACAGATACGCAGTATTTT
CASSQRAGGLKNTDTQYF
>.|TRBJ2-1|TRBV18|.
TGTGCCAGCTCACCTCTAGCGACCACCTACAATGAGCAGTTCTTC
CASSPLATTYNEQFF
>.|TRBJ2-5|TRBV27|TRBD2
TGTGCCAGCAGTTTGGCAGGACTAGCGGCCCGGCAGACCCAGTACTTC
CASSLAGLAARQTQYF
>.|TRBJ1-4|TRBV9|TRBD1
TGTGCCAGCAGCGTCGACAGGGTCGGAGAAAAACTGTTTTTT
CASSVDRVGEKLFF
>.|TRBJ2-5|TRBV7-9|TRBD2
TGTGCCAGCAGCGGATCCGGGACTAGCGGGAGTCGGGAGACCCAGTACTTC
CASSGSGTSGSRETQYF
>.|TRBJ1-4|TRBV2|TRBD1
TGTGCCAGCAGTGGTCCACAGGGGAGAGTAGAAAAACTGTTTTTT
CASSGPQGRVEKLFF
>.|TRBJ1-2|TRBV5-1|.
TGCGCCAGCAGCTGGGGAGCAGCGAACTATGGCTACACCTTC
CASSWGAANYGYTF
>.|TRBJ2-7|TRBV28|.
TGTGCCAGCCGGTCGGGTAACGAGCAGTACTTC
CASRSGNEQYF
>.|TRBJ2-7|TRBV6-5|.
TGTGCCAGCAGAAAGACAGGTTCTCCTGACGAGCAGTACTTC
CASRKTGSPDEQYF
>.|TRBJ1-1|TRBV24-1|.
TGTGCCACCAGTGACAGTCGAAAGGGGTGGACGAACACTGAAGCTTTCTTT
CATSDSRKGWTNTEAFF
>few|TRBJ1-1|TRBV29-1|.
TGCAGCGTTGATAGAGGTACACTCACTGAAGCTTTCTTT
CSVDRGTLTEAFF
>.|TRBJ2-1|TRBV5-1|TRBD2
TGCGCCAGCAGCCGCGGGACTAGCGGGAGCAATGAGCAGTTCTTC
CASSRGTSGSNEQFF
>.|TRBJ2-1|TRBV7-3|TRBD1
TGTGCCAGCAGTCCCAGGGGGTTCTCGGACAATGAGCAGTTCTTC
CASSPRGFSDNEQFF
>.|TRBJ2-1|TRBV14|.
TGTGCCAGCAGCCAAGGGCCCTACAATGAGCAGTTCTTC
CASSQGPYNEQFF
>.|TRBJ2-5|TRBV30|.
TGTGCCTGGAGTGGGACTCCACGGGAGACCCAGTACTTC
CAWSGTPRETQYF
>.|TRBJ2-3|TRBV19|.
TGTGCCAGTAGTCATAGAAAGGGGGCGCAGTATTTT
CASSHRKGAQYF
>.|TRBJ2-1|TRBV12-3/TRBV12-4|.
TGTGCCAGCAGTCTGTACAATGAGCAGTTCTTC
CASSLYNEQFF
>.|TRBJ2-1|TRBV19|TRBD2
TGTGCCAGTAAGGGGCTACTAGCGGGAGGGTACAATGAGCAGTTCTTC
CASKGLLAGGYNEQFF
>.|TRBJ1-6|TRBV6-5|TRBD1
TGTGCCAGCAGCCGCAGACAGGGTTCACCCCTCCACTTT
CASSRRQGSPLHF
>.|TRBJ2-2|TRBV28|TRBD2
TGTGCCAGCAGTACCTTTCCCGGGACTAGCGGGAGTGCCCCCGGGGAGCTGTTTTTT
CASSTFPGTSGSAPGELFF
>.|TRBJ2-2|TRBV30|.
TGTGCCTGGAATGTAGGGGCGAACACCGGGGAGCTGTTTTTT
CAWNVGANTGELFF